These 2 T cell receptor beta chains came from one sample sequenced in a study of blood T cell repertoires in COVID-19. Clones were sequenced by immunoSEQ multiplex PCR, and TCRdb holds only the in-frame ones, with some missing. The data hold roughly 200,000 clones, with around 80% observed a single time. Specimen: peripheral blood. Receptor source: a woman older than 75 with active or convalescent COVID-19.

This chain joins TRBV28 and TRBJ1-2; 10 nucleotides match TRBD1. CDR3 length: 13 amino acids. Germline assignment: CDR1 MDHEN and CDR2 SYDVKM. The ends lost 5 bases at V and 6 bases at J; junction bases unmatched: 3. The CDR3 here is CASSLTGGDGYTF. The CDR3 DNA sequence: TGTGCCAGCAGTCTGACAGGGGGCGATGGCTACACCTTC.

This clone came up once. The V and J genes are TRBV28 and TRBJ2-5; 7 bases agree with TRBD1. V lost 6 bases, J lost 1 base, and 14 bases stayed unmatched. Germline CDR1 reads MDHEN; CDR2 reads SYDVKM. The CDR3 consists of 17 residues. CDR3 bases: TGTGCCAGCAGCTATCTTTCAGGGGGTAATTTCCAAGAGACCCAGTACTTC. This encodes CASSYLSGGNFQETQYF.